Listed below are T cell receptor beta chains from one sample, sequenced in a study of CD8 T cells in Susac syndrome. TCRdb reanalysed the immunoSEQ multiplex PCR reads using MiXCR and keeps one entry per CDR3 protein. The sample has roughly 100,000 distinct CDR3 sequences, approximately 95% seen once; the top ten hold over 0.4%. Sequences were obtained from CD8+ T cells from PBMCs. The receptors here all came from a human donor with Susac syndrome. CDR3s include the opening cysteine and the closing phenylalanine or tryptophan. A D gene is named only where the DNA matches it firmly. Not every row has a clone size; where given, it reads once, few, many or a size class.

-	TRBV3-1	-	TRBJ2-5	CASTTPLDSQETQYF	TGTGCCAGCACCACCCCCCTGGACAGCCAAGAGACCCAGTACTTC
-	TRBV9	-	TRBJ2-3	CASSVERGRSSTDTQYF	TGTGCCAGCAGCGTAGAACGCGGCAGGTCTAGCACAGATACGCAGTATTTT
few	TRBV6-6	-	TRBJ1-1	CASSTGNTEAFF	TGTGCCAGCAGTACGGGGAACACTGAAGCTTTCTTT
-	TRBV7-6	-	TRBJ2-7	CASSLGAGANYEQYF	TGTGCCAGCAGCTTGGGTGCAGGGGCGAACTACGAGCAGTACTTC
-	TRBV27	-	TRBJ1-2	CASSGRPDGYTF	TGTGCCAGCAGTGGTCGGCCGGATGGCTACACCTTC
-	TRBV5-1	TRBD1	TRBJ2-3	CASSVDRGITDTQYF	TGCGCCAGCAGCGTGGACAGGGGAATCACAGATACGCAGTATTTT
-	TRBV12-5	-	TRBJ1-1	CASGSRLQGRTEAFF	TGTGCTAGTGGTTCCCGCCTCCAGGGGAGAACTGAAGCTTTCTTT
-	TRBV27	-	TRBJ2-7	CASSSAGQRREQYF	TGTGCCAGCAGTTCGGCAGGGCAACGGAGGGAGCAGTACTTC
-	TRBV10-2	TRBD1	TRBJ1-1	CASSELGTGWYTEAFF	TGCGCCAGCAGTGAGTTGGGGACAGGGTGGTATACTGAAGCTTTCTTT
-	TRBV12-3/TRBV12-4	-	TRBJ1-2	CASSLGMASGYGYTF	TGTGCCAGCAGTTTGGGAATGGCTTCCGGGTATGGCTACACCTTC
-	TRBV29-1	-	TRBJ2-3	CSAPTGTSTDTQYF	TGCAGCGCTCCGACTGGGACTAGCACAGATACGCAGTATTTT
-	TRBV15	TRBD1	TRBJ1-5	CATSRDRGQNQPQHF	TGTGCCACCAGCAGAGATAGGGGACAGAATCAGCCCCAGCATTTT
-	TRBV19	-	TRBJ2-1	CASSMSWPGYEQFF	TGTGCCAGTAGTATGAGCTGGCCGGGGTATGAGCAGTTCTTC
once	TRBV9	-	TRBJ2-1	CASSPPGVADNEQFF	TGTGCCAGCAGCCCCCCGGGGGTAGCCGACAATGAGCAGTTCTTC
few	TRBV25-1	-	TRBJ2-1	CASSDRNEQFF	TGTGCCAGCAGTGATCGCAATGAGCAGTTCTTC
-	TRBV29-1	-	TRBJ1-2	CSVPGTLHGYTF	TGCAGCGTCCCCGGGACGCTCCATGGCTACACCTTC
-	TRBV15	-	TRBJ1-1	CATSSLPFRPNEAFF	TGTGCCACCAGCTCCCTCCCCTTTCGACCCAATGAAGCTTTCTTT
-	TRBV29-1	-	TRBJ1-2	CSLEVAGSYGYTF	TGCAGCCTTGAGGTCGCAGGGTCCTATGGCTACACCTTC
-	TRBV20-1	-	TRBJ1-5	CSAREKGQNTNQPQHF	TGCAGTGCTAGGGAGAAGGGACAAAACACCAATCAGCCCCAGCATTTT
-	TRBV7-9	-	TRBJ1-1	CASSLEFDYTEAFF	TGTGCCAGCAGCTTAGAGTTCGATTACACTGAAGCTTTCTTT
-	TRBV9	-	TRBJ1-2	CASSGEPGNYGYTF	TGTGCCAGCAGCGGAGAACCCGGAAACTATGGCTACACCTTC
-	TRBV4-1	-	TRBJ2-3	CASSQVGSDTQYF	TGCGCCAGCAGCCAAGTGGGGTCAGATACGCAGTATTTT
-	TRBV20-1	TRBD1	TRBJ1-2	CSASDLVADTDRDYGYTF	TGCAGTGCTAGTGACCTCGTTGCGGACACCGACAGGGACTATGGCTACACCTTC
-	TRBV7-9	-	TRBJ2-3	CASSYSGFTDTQYF	TGTGCCAGCAGCTATAGCGGATTCACAGATACGCAGTATTTT
-	TRBV12-3/TRBV12-4	-	TRBJ2-5	CASSPRGAGETQYF	TGTGCCAGCAGTCCCCGGGGGGCCGGGGAGACCCAGTACTTC
-	TRBV2	-	TRBJ1-2	CASSEPLKDTYGYTF	TGTGCCAGCAGTGAACCCCTAAAGGATACCTATGGCTACACCTTC
-	TRBV11-2	-	TRBJ2-5	CASNIRGNQETQYF	TGTGCCAGCAACATCAGAGGGAACCAAGAGACCCAGTACTTC
-	TRBV4-3	-	TRBJ1-5	CASSQLRGGNQPQHF	TGCGCCAGCAGCCAGCTCAGGGGCGGCAATCAGCCCCAGCATTTT
-	TRBV10-3	-	TRBJ2-5	CAISAGKETQYF	TGTGCCATCAGTGCGGGAAAAGAGACCCAGTACTTC
-	TRBV5-6	-	TRBJ1-1	CASSLGGPRTEAFF	TGTGCCAGCAGCTTAGGGGGACCGAGGACTGAAGCTTTCTTT
-	TRBV9	-	TRBJ1-3	CASSPSDGGNTIYF	TGTGCCAGCAGCCCGTCGGACGGCGGAAACACCATATATTTT
-	TRBV12-3/TRBV12-4	-	TRBJ2-7	CASSLEGAGSYEQYF	TGTGCCAGCAGTTTGGAGGGGGCGGGATCCTACGAGCAGTACTTC
-	TRBV14	TRBD2	TRBJ2-1	CASSWGLAGRDEQFF	TGTGCCAGCAGCTGGGGACTAGCGGGGAGGGATGAGCAGTTCTTC
-	TRBV6-6	-	TRBJ2-3	CASSYLRQVYTDTQYF	TGTGCCAGCAGTTACCTGCGACAGGTATACACAGATACGCAGTATTTT
-	TRBV7-2	TRBD2	TRBJ2-3	CASSPKRNGLAGTDTQYF	TGTGCCAGCAGCCCCAAAAGGAACGGACTAGCGGGCACAGATACGCAGTATTTT
-	TRBV5-4	-	TRBJ2-5	CASSLWGGGLETQYF	TGTGCCAGCAGCTTGTGGGGCGGCGGTTTAGAGACCCAGTACTTC
-	TRBV6-6	-	TRBJ2-5	CASSYGADKETQYF	TGTGCCAGCAGTTACGGGGCAGATAAAGAGACCCAGTACTTC
-	TRBV2	TRBD1	TRBJ2-7	CASTDRANEQYF	TGTGCCAGCACGGACAGGGCAAACGAGCAGTACTTC
-	TRBV7-9	-	TRBJ1-2	CAGYYGYTF	TGTGCCGGCTACTATGGCTACACCTTC
-	TRBV12-3/TRBV12-4	-	TRBJ1-1	CASREGTEAFF	TGTGCCAGCAGGGAGGGCACTGAAGCTTTCTTT
once	TRBV7-9	TRBD2	TRBJ2-5	CASSGGTSGVYSETQYF	TGTGCCAGCAGCGGAGGAACTAGCGGGGTATACTCAGAGACCCAGTACTTC
-	TRBV4-1	-	TRBJ2-3	CASSLNRGGDTQYF	TGCGCCAGCAGCCTGAATAGGGGGGGAGATACGCAGTATTTT
-	TRBV6-1	-	TRBJ1-1	CASSQQAGHRLEYTEAFF	TGTGCCAGCAGTCAACAGGCTGGACACCGCCTGGAGTACACTGAAGCTTTCTTT
-	TRBV4-1	-	TRBJ2-3	CASSQEGGTRKYF	TGCGCCAGCAGCCAAGAAGGGGGAACACGCAAGTATTTT
-	TRBV2	-	TRBJ2-2	CASSDPIGELFF	TGTGCCAGCAGTGACCCTATAGGGGAGCTGTTTTTT
-	TRBV27	TRBD1	TRBJ2-4	CASGGQGNIQYF	TGTGCCAGCGGGGGACAGGGCAACATTCAGTACTTC